These 25 T cell receptor beta chains came from one sample sequenced in a study of blood T cell repertoires in COVID-19. Data came from immunoSEQ multiplex PCR; TCRdb stores just in-frame clones and leaves some out. Here the sample spans 150,000 or so clones, 80% to 90% being singletons. What was sequenced was peripheral blood. These TCRs come from a woman in her seventies with acute or convalescent COVID-19.

The chain uses TRBV7-8 and TRBJ1-4, with TRBD1 as a possible D gene (5 bases). The CDR3 is 16 amino acids. CDR1 and CDR2 (germline): SGHVS, FQNEAQ. V lost 5 bases, J lost 0 bases, and 13 bases lay in between. The CDR3 DNA sequence: TGTGCCAGCAGCCCGCGGACATTCGCAACTAATGAAAAACTGTTTTTT. Translated, it gives CASSPRTFATNEKLFF.

The rearrangement uses TRBV4-1 and TRBJ1-2; 7 bases fit TRBD1. V gave up 2 bases and J gave up 3 bases; unmatched junction bases: 6. The CDR3 covers 15 residues. The germline gives CDR1 MGHRA, CDR2 YSYEKL. The CDR3 loop reads CASSQLPGQDYGYTF. The DNA for the CDR3 is TGCGCCAGCAGCCAACTCCCTGGACAGGACTATGGCTACACCTTC.

This clone showed up just a few times. The chain links TRBV2 to TRBJ2-2; TRBD2 aligns across 13 bases. Germline CDR1 is SNHLY and CDR2 is FYNNEI. V lost 6 bases to trimming and J lost 7 bases; unmatched junction nucleotides: 5. The CDR3 is 15 residues long. Here the CDR3 reads CASSGTSGNIGELFF. The CDR3 nucleotides read TGTGCCAGCAGCGGGACTAGCGGGAATATCGGGGAGCTGTTTTTT. Supplemented by reference TRBV2 and TRBJ2-2, the full variable domain reads EPEVTQTPSHQVTQMGQEVILRCVPISNHLYFYWYRQILGQKVEFLVSFYNNEISEKSEIFDDQFSVERPDGSNFTLKIRSTKLEDSAMYFCASSGTSGNIGELFFGEGSRLTVL.

This sequence joins TRBV15 and TRBJ2-2, with D hard to call. Between the trimmed V and J ends, which lost 4 bases and 4 bases, there was a span of 4 bases. Germline CDR1 reads LNHNV; CDR2 reads YYDKDF (reference sequence). The CDR3 loop spans 12 amino acids. In DNA form, the CDR3 reads TGTGCCACCAGCACGGGCACCGGGGAGCTGTTTTTT. Translation: CATSTGTGELFF.

This clone has a single count. The chain is built from TRBV28 and TRBJ2-6; D is unresolved. V was clipped by 7 bases and J by 2 bases, with 6 bases between them. The CDR3 contains 13 residues. Germline CDR1 reads MDHEN; CDR2 reads SYDVKM. The CDR3 nucleotides are TGTGCCAGCACCACAGCTGGGGCCAACGTCCTGACTTTC. As protein: CASTTAGANVLTF.

The genes are TRBV5-1 and TRBJ2-5, with 8 bases matching TRBD1. Trimming took 4 bases from V and 2 from J; bases not matched to a gene: 7. The CDR3 runs to 15 residues. Germline-derived CDR1 and CDR2 are SGHRS and YFSETQ. CDR3 amino acids: CASSADRGGQETQYF. The CDR3 bases are TGCGCCAGCAGCGCTGACAGGGGCGGTCAAGAGACCCAGTACTTC.

The chain recombines TRBV6-2 or TRBV6-3 with TRBJ1-5; D may be TRBD1 (5 bases). V lost 6 bases and J lost 1, with 16 bases in between. Per the germline V gene, CDR1 is MNHEY and CDR2 is SVGEGT. CDR3 length: 16 amino acids. The CDR3 region is CASSHPDILSNQPQHF. The CDR3 DNA follows: TGTGCCAGCAGCCACCCGGACATTCTGAGCAATCAGCCCCAGCATTTT.

This rearrangement joins TRBV5-5 to TRBJ2-1, with D perhaps TRBD2 (6 bases). V lost 2 bases and J 6 bases, leaving 15 bases between the germline ends. CDR1 SGHKS and CDR2 YYEKEE come from the germline V gene (reference sequence). This CDR3 region has 15 residues. Here the CDR3 reads CASSFRFGGGNEQFF. CDR3 DNA: TGTGCCAGCAGCTTCCGGTTCGGGGGAGGCAATGAGCAGTTCTTC.

The rearrangement links TRBV19 to TRBJ2-3, with 9 bases fitting TRBD1. The length of the CDR3 is 13 residues. Germline V lookup: CDR1 LNHDA, CDR2 SQIVND (reference sequence). The V and J ends lost 6 bases and 3 bases, in that order; junction bases with no gene match: 1. Here the CDR3 reads CASRDRGTDTQYF. CDR3 DNA sequence: TGTGCCAGTAGGGACAGGGGAACAGATACGCAGTATTTT.

The chain carries TRBV7-8 and TRBJ2-7, with TRBD2 matching 9 bases. V lost 0 bases to trimming and J lost 2 bases; unmatched junction nucleotides: 17. CDR3 size: 20 residues. The germline V gene encodes CDR1 SGHVS and CDR2 FQNEAQ. This CDR3 is CASSLAPKREARTRTYEQYF. In nucleotides, the CDR3 is TGTGCCAGCAGCTTAGCTCCCAAGCGGGAGGCCCGAACCCGGACCTACGAGCAGTACTTC.

The chain uses TRBV18 and TRBJ1-5, with 8 bases that match TRBD1. In germline, CDR1 is KGHSH, CDR2 LQKENI. This CDR3 contains 17 residues. The ends lost 3 bases at V and 8 bases at J; junction bases unmatched: 15. CDR3 coding DNA: TGTGCCAGCTCACCCGGGACAGGTATGAGCGTCGGGGAGCCCCAGCATTTT. This encodes CASSPGTGMSVGEPQHF.

The CDR3 DNA reads TGTGCCAGCAGTGAACAGGGTTTGGGCTACACCTTC. Its translation: CASSEQGLGYTF. The rearrangement joins TRBV25-1 to TRBJ1-2; D is perhaps TRBD1 (5 bases). This CDR3 contains 12 residues. V lost 2 bases, J lost 8 bases, and 9 bases lay in between. Germline assignment: CDR1 MGHDK and CDR2 SYGVNS.

In its sample, this clone was seen once. V is TRBV10-3 and J is TRBJ1-5; 7 nucleotides agree with TRBD1. The V gene's germline CDR1 is ENHRY and CDR2 SYGVKD. The CDR3 is made up of 15 amino acids. Germline trimming cut 10 bases from V and 0 bases from J; bases unmatched to any gene: 9. The DNA of the CDR3 is TGTGCCACCCGGGACAGTGATTTTAGCAATCAGCCCCAGCATTTT. As protein: CATRDSDFSNQPQHF.

The V and J genes are TRBV12-3 or TRBV12-4 and TRBJ1-2, with D hard to call. The germline V and J ends were trimmed by 2 bases and 8 bases, with 12 bases remaining between them. The CDR3 consists of 13 residues. CDR3 bases: TGTGCCAGCAGTTTATTGGGCGTTGGGGGCTACACCTTC. Protein product: CASSLLGVGGYTF.

The chain links TRBV9 to TRBJ1-2; 7 positions agree with TRBD1. The trim removed 0 bases at V and 8 bases at J, leaving 4 bases unmatched. CDR1 is SGDLS and CDR2 is YYNGEE in the germline V gene. CDR3 length: 13 residues. The CDR3 region is CASSVEGGGGYTF. The DNA of the CDR3 is TGTGCCAGCAGCGTAGAAGGGGGCGGCGGCTACACCTTC.

In this sample, this clone turned up a few times. V and J are TRBV7-2 and TRBJ2-7; 7 nucleotides align to TRBD1. The CDR3 is 15 amino acids. Germline V lookup: CDR1 SGHTA, CDR2 FQGNSA. J was trimmed by 2 bases and V by 5 bases; bases with no gene match: 9. CDR3 loop: CASSPSRGFTYEQYF. DNA for the CDR3: TGTGCCAGCAGCCCAAGCAGGGGGTTCACCTACGAGCAGTACTTC.

The V call is TRBV7-2, the J call TRBJ2-2; the match to TRBD2 covers 12 bases. Per the germline V gene, CDR1 is SGHTA and CDR2 is FQGNSA. The CDR3 is 18 amino acids. After removal of 0 bases from V and 1 base from J, the junction contained 3 bases not matched to a gene. The CDR3 reads CASSLAPTSGRNTGELFF. For the CDR3, the DNA is TGTGCCAGCAGCTTAGCCCCGACTAGCGGGAGGAACACCGGGGAGCTGTTTTTT.

The chain has TRBV10-3 and TRBJ2-5; perhaps TRBD1 as D (6 bases). CDR1 and CDR2 from the germline V gene are ENHRY and SYGVKD. Trimming removed 4 bases from V and 0 bases from J, with 9 bases in between. The CDR3 is 14 residues long. CDR3 region: CAISARDNQETQYF. The CDR3 DNA reads as TGTGCCATCAGTGCACGGGACAACCAAGAGACCCAGTACTTC.

The J gene is TRBJ2-1, the V gene TRBV24-1; TRBD1 is a possible D gene (6 bases). Germline values: CDR1 KGHDR, CDR2 SFDVKD. V shed 7 bases and J shed 0 bases, with 15 bases lying between them. The CDR3 has 16 residues. CDR3 in amino acids: CATSARGRSSYNEQFF. Here the CDR3 DNA reads TGTGCCACCAGCGCCAGGGGACGCAGCTCCTACAATGAGCAGTTCTTC.

The V and J genes are TRBV5-5 and TRBJ2-3; tentatively, D is TRBD2 (6 bases). From germline, CDR1 is SGHKS and CDR2 YYEKEE (reference sequence). With 1 base removed from V and 5 bases from J, the gap between germline ends came to 17 bases. This CDR3 is 16 amino acids long. The CDR3 coding sequence is TGTGCCAGCAGCTTGTTAGGCGGGACGGGTAAAGATACGCAGTATTTT. Amino acids: CASSLLGGTGKDTQYF.

The J gene is TRBJ2-6, the V gene TRBV5-1, with 7 bases identical to TRBD2. The CDR3 extends over 16 amino acids. Looked up from germline, CDR1 is SGHRS and CDR2 is YFSETQ. The junction had 2 bases not matched to a gene; V was cut back by 0 bases and J by 2 bases. CDR3 amino acids: CASSLGGGPGANVLTF. DNA of the CDR3: TGCGCCAGCAGCTTGGGCGGGGGTCCTGGGGCCAACGTCCTGACTTTC.

The chain links TRBV6-2 or TRBV6-3 to TRBJ2-1; D gene ambiguous. The V and J ends lost 5 bases and 4 bases respectively, with 9 bases between them. CDR1 is MNHEY, CDR2 SVGEGT, per germline. This CDR3 has 13 amino acids. Written as DNA, the CDR3 is TGTGCCAGCAGTACGTGGGCATACAATGAGCAGTTCTTC. Translated, it gives CASSTWAYNEQFF.

The J gene is TRBJ2-3, the V gene TRBV10-2; TRBD2 agrees at 9 bases. The CDR3 is 15 amino acids. Germline assignment: CDR1 WSHSY and CDR2 SAAADI. J gave up 3 bases and V 8 bases, and 9 bases lay outside the gene matches. The DNA of the CDR3 is TGCGCCAGCCAGGAGGCTAGCGGGACTACAGATACGCAGTATTTT. Amino acids: CASQEASGTTDTQYF.

The J gene is TRBJ2-3, the V gene TRBV5-6; 7 positions agree with TRBD2. This CDR3 contains 16 residues. Trimming removed 0 bases from V and 2 bases from J; junction bases left unmatched: 6. CDR1 is SGHDT, CDR2 YYEEEE, per germline. The CDR3 DNA reads TGTGCCAGCAGCTTGGGGGGCGGGGACTACACAGATACGCAGTATTTT. Amino acid sequence: CASSLGGGDYTDTQYF. Full variable domain (remainder filled in from reference TRBV5-6 and TRBJ2-3): DAGVTQSPTHLIKTRGQQVTLRCSPKSGHDTVSWYQQALGQGPQFIFQYYEEEERQRGNFPDRFSGHQFPNYSSELNVNALLLGDSALYLCASSLGGGDYTDTQYFGPGTRLTVL.

This sequence joins TRBV6-5 and TRBJ2-7; D perhaps matches TRBD2 (6 bases). Trimming shortened V by 6 bases and J by 2 bases, and 14 bases separated the two germline ends. Germline assignment: CDR1 MNHEY and CDR2 SVGAGI. This CDR3 has 14 amino acids. CDR3 DNA: TGTGCCAGCAGAAGCGGACTACGCCCCTACGAGCAGTACTTC. Protein sequence: CASRSGLRPYEQYF.